This passage covers 28 T cell receptor beta chains from one sample sequenced in a study of blood T cell repertoires in COVID-19. Profiled with immunoSEQ multiplex PCR; TCRdb holds only in-frame clones, not every one. The sample yields about 180,000 clones, roughly nine tenths seen once. Sequencing used peripheral blood. These receptors were collected from a man aged 18-30 years who had recovered from COVID-19.

V usage is TRBV9 and J usage is TRBJ2-1; 7 bases line up with TRBD2. V shed 0 bases, J shed 2 bases, and the junction held 26 bases outside the gene matches. Germline lookup yields CDR1 SGDLS and CDR2 YYNGEE. The CDR3 is 23 amino acids. CDR3 nucleotides: TGTGCCAGCAGCGTAGGGCCCCTCGCAACCGGTCCGGGAGGAGCCTCGCCCTACAATGAGCAGTTCTTC. Translation gives CASSVGPLATGPGGASPYNEQFF. Looking up the rest from reference TRBV9 and TRBJ2-1 gives the full variable domain: DSGVTQTPKHLITATGQRVTLRCSPRSGDLSVYWYQQSLDQGLQFLIQYYNGEERAKGNILERFSAQQFPDLHSELNLSSLELGDSALYFCASSVGPLATGPGGASPYNEQFFGPGTRLTVL.

This chain links TRBV9 with TRBJ1-2; D is unresolved. Trimming took 0 bases from V and 4 from J, leaving 16 bases between them. This CDR3 contains 16 residues. CDR1 SGDLS and CDR2 YYNGEE come from the germline V gene. The CDR3 nucleotides read TGTGCCAGCAGCGTAGACGAGGAGGGTCCAACCTATGGCTACACCTTC. This sequence encodes CASSVDEEGPTYGYTF.

V is TRBV6-5 and J is TRBJ1-1, with TRBD1 matching over 7 bases. V shed 5 bases, J shed 10 bases, and the junction held 13 bases outside the gene matches. The CDR3 covers 14 residues. The germline V gene has CDR1 MNHEY and CDR2 SVGAGI. CDR3 in DNA: TGTGCCAGCAGTCAGACAGGGCTGGTGGGTCGAGCTTTCTTT. It codes for CASSQTGLVGRAFF.

V gene TRBV20-1 combines with J gene TRBJ1-5; perhaps TRBD1 as D (5 bases). Germline V gene data show CDR1 as DFQATT and CDR2 as SNEGSKA (reference sequence). Trimming removed 3 bases at V and 4 bases at J, with 10 bases between. The CDR3 runs to 13 residues. The CDR3 coding sequence is TGCAGTGCTAGTGACGGGGGGAATCAGCCCCAGCATTTT. This gives the protein CSASDGGNQPQHF.

This rearrangement joins TRBV3-1 (or the pseudogene TRBV3-2) to TRBJ2-1, with a possible D match to TRBD1 (7 bases). CDR3 length equals 14 residues. Germline V gene data show CDR1 as LGHDT and CDR2 as YNNKEL (reference sequence). V was pared by 5 bases and J by 9 bases, with 17 bases between. The CDR3 DNA reads as TGTGCCAGCAGCGTTATTGACAGGGAGGCTGAGCAGTTCTTC. Protein sequence: CASSVIDREAEQFF.

The chain couples TRBV11-2 to TRBJ1-4, with 7 positions matching TRBD1. V trimming: 8 bases; J trimming: 2 bases; junction bases outside the gene matches: 11. The CDR3 consists of 16 residues. Germline values: CDR1 SGHAT, CDR2 FQNNGV. The CDR3 DNA follows: TGTGCCAGCGGTTTCGCAAAGACAGGGACTAATGAAAAACTGTTTTTT. Translating it yields CASGFAKTGTNEKLFF.

The chain combines TRBV7-8 with TRBJ1-1, with D unresolved. Trimming pared 3 bases from V and 3 bases from J, leaving 8 bases between. Per germline, CDR1 SGHVS and CDR2 FQNEAQ. The CDR3 sequence is 13 residues long. CDR3 bases: TGTGCCAGCAGCTTGGTGGAGGACACTGAAGCTTTCTTT. Residues: CASSLVEDTEAFF. The variable domain in full, with the rest retrieved from reference TRBV7-8 and TRBJ1-1, is GAGVSQSPRYKVAKRGQDVALRCDPISGHVSLFWYQQALGQGPEFLTYFQNEAQLDKSGLPSDRFFAERPEGSVSTLKIQRTQQEDSAVYLCASSLVEDTEAFFGQGTRLTVV.

This clone appeared a single time. The chain joins TRBV7-9 to TRBJ2-5; 7 nucleotides line up with TRBD2. CDR1 is SEHNR, CDR2 FQNEAQ, per germline (reference sequence). CDR3 length: 15 amino acids. V lost 6 bases to trimming and J lost 5 bases; unmatched junction nucleotides: 12. Here the CDR3 reads CASRVSGGEGETQYF. The CDR3 nucleotides read TGTGCCAGCAGGGTCTCGGGGGGAGAGGGTGAGACCCAGTACTTC. Supplemented by reference TRBV7-9 and TRBJ2-5, the full variable domain reads DTGVSQNPRHKITKRGQNVTFRCDPISEHNRLYWYRQTLGQGPEFLTYFQNEAQLEKSRLLSDRFSAERPKGSFSTLEIQRTEQGDSAMYLCASRVSGGEGETQYFGPGTRLLVL.

This chain joins TRBV9 and TRBJ2-5; 7 bases are shared with TRBD1. Trimming removed 4 bases from V and 5 bases from J; junction bases left unmatched: 8. CDR3 length: 14 residues. Germline assignment: CDR1 SGDLS and CDR2 YYNGEE. The CDR3 here is CASSSRQGWETQYF. In DNA form, the CDR3 reads TGTGCCAGCAGCTCCCGACAGGGATGGGAGACCCAGTACTTC.

The rearrangement uses TRBV27 and TRBJ1-1; 7 bases line up with TRBD1. The trim removed 3 bases at V and 2 bases at J, leaving 6 bases unmatched. This CDR3 has 15 amino acids. CDR1 MNHEY and CDR2 SMNVEV come from the germline V gene (reference sequence). The CDR3 bases are TGTGCCAGCAGTTTCTCGGGACAGATAAACACTGAAGCTTTCTTT. Encoded protein: CASSFSGQINTEAFF.

The chain combines TRBV7-2 with TRBJ1-2; D is ambiguous. Germline CDR1 SGHTA, CDR2 FQGNSA. V was cut by 3 bases and J by 7 bases, with 12 bases left in between. The CDR3 totals 13 residues. The CDR3 nucleotides are TGTGCCAGCAGCTTGGACGGACTTAGTGGCTACACCTTC. Its protein is CASSLDGLSGYTF.

V and J are TRBV7-9 and TRBJ2-1, with D possibly being TRBD1 (5 bases). The CDR3 extends over 18 amino acids. Germline-derived CDR1 and CDR2 are SEHNR and FQNEAQ (reference sequence). The germline V and J ends were trimmed by 2 bases and 0 bases, with 17 bases remaining between them. In DNA form, the CDR3 reads TGTGCCAGCAGCTTATTAAAAGGGGTGTGGAGCTCCTACAATGAGCAGTTCTTC. Encoded protein: CASSLLKGVWSSYNEQFF.

The chain couples TRBV3-1 (or the pseudogene TRBV3-2) to TRBJ1-4; no clear D gene. Germline loops: CDR1 LGHDT, CDR2 YNNKEL (reference sequence). This CDR3 has 15 amino acids. Trimming left V 1 base short and J 5 bases short, with 11 bases between. DNA for the CDR3: TGTGCCAGCAGCCAAGCGAGTACAGTAAATGAAAAACTGTTTTTT. Translated: CASSQASTVNEKLFF.

The gene calls are TRBV25-1 and TRBJ2-7, with 10 bases aligning to TRBD2. Germline V CDR1 and CDR2: MGHDK, SYGVNS. The V and J ends lost 7 bases and 1 base, in that order; junction bases with no gene match: 4. The CDR3 contains 14 residues. CDR3 coding DNA: TGTGCCAGCACCGAGCGGGAGGGGTCCTACGAGCAGTACTTC. Translation: CASTEREGSYEQYF.

V gene TRBV7-9 combines with J gene TRBJ2-1, with 14 bases identical to TRBD2. Germline trimming cut 3 bases from V and 4 bases from J; bases unmatched to any gene: 11. The CDR3 spans 19 residues. The germline CDR1 and CDR2 sequences are SEHNR and FQNEAQ (reference sequence). The CDR3 DNA follows: TGTGCCAGCAGCTTTTTGTCCGGGACTAGCGGGGGACGTTACAATGAGCAGTTCTTC. As protein: CASSFLSGTSGGRYNEQFF.

The CDR3 DNA is TGTGCCAGCAAGGCTAGCGGCAACTCCTACAATGAGCAGTTCTTC. As protein: CASKASGNSYNEQFF. The V and J genes are TRBV6-5 and TRBJ2-1, with 7 bases that match TRBD2. The ends lost 7 bases at V and 0 bases at J; junction bases unmatched: 6. The CDR3 loop spans 15 amino acids. Looked up from germline, CDR1 is MNHEY and CDR2 is SVGAGI.

The J gene is TRBJ2-7, the V gene TRBV19, with a weak D call TRBD1 (6 bases). The CDR3 consists of 13 residues. Germline CDR1 LNHDA, CDR2 SQIVND (reference sequence). V lost 6 bases and J lost 2, with 11 bases in between. The CDR3 sequence is CASRRGSTYEQYF. CDR3 DNA sequence: TGTGCCAGTAGGAGGGGGTCAACCTACGAGCAGTACTTC.

V usage is TRBV6-6 and J usage is TRBJ2-2; 7 bases line up with TRBD2. The CDR3 consists of 15 residues. Losses at the gene ends were 8 bases for V and 1 base for J; bases not matched to a gene: 7. Germline CDR1 MNHNY, CDR2 SVGAGI (reference sequence). The CDR3 is CASSPGGKNTGELFF. In DNA, the CDR3 is TGTGCCAGCTCCCCGGGAGGCAAGAACACCGGGGAGCTGTTTTTT.

The chain couples TRBV6-2 or TRBV6-3 to TRBJ2-2; 8 bases match TRBD1. The CDR3 loop spans 16 amino acids. Germline values: CDR1 MNHEY, CDR2 SVGEGT. V was pared by 5 bases and J by 5 bases, with 10 bases of the junction left unmatched. In nucleotides, the CDR3 is TGTGCCAGCAGTCGTGACAGGGGCTGGGGTACCGGGGAGCTGTTTTTT. Its translation is CASSRDRGWGTGELFF.

The rearrangement uses TRBV4-3 and TRBJ1-2; 9 bases agree with TRBD1. This CDR3 contains 14 residues. CDR1 LGHNA and CDR2 YSLEER come from the germline V gene. The V gene end was trimmed by 4 bases and the J gene end by 8 bases; junction bases not matched to a gene: 8. The CDR3 reads CASSPTGTGRGYTF. The DNA of the CDR3 is TGCGCCAGCAGCCCCACCGGGACAGGGCGAGGCTACACCTTC.

V usage is TRBV5-1 and J usage is TRBJ2-3, with TRBD2 matching 8 bases. This CDR3 region has 16 residues. The J segment lost 2 bases and the V segment lost 0 bases, leaving 5 bases of the junction unmatched. CDR1 and CDR2 (germline): SGHRS, YFSETQ. CDR3 nucleotide sequence: TGCGCCAGCAGCTTGGGAGGGCGGGAGGACACAGATACGCAGTATTTT. Translated, it gives CASSLGGREDTDTQYF.

The rearrangement links TRBV2 to TRBJ2-7, with 8 bases matching TRBD2. Germline CDR1 and CDR2: SNHLY and FYNNEI. The CDR3 runs to 14 residues. The trim removed 7 bases at V and 4 bases at J, leaving 9 bases unmatched. Written as DNA, the CDR3 is TGTGCCAGCACCTCTGGGTCTAGCGGGTACGAGCAGTACTTC. Translated, it gives CASTSGSSGYEQYF.

This clone was found a few times. The V and J genes are TRBV7-2 and TRBJ1-5; D is possibly TRBD1 (5 bases). The CDR3 contains 15 residues. The germline V and J ends were trimmed by 1 base and 7 bases, with 14 bases remaining between them. Germline V gives CDR1 SGHTA, CDR2 FQGNSA. CDR3 region: CASSLVSGSGQPQHF. DNA for the CDR3: TGTGCCAGCAGCTTAGTCTCAGGGTCCGGACAGCCCCAGCATTTT.

In this sample, this clone turned up a few times. The rearrangement links TRBV9 to TRBJ2-7; D might be TRBD2 (6 bases). V dropped 0 bases and J dropped 5 bases, with 15 bases sitting between them. Germline CDR1 SGDLS, CDR2 YYNGEE. The CDR3 runs 15 residues. The CDR3 bases are TGTGCCAGCAGCGTAGAAACGGCGGGGTTCCACGAGCAGTACTTC. Its protein is CASSVETAGFHEQYF.

CDR3: CASSWGETQYF. CDR3 DNA sequence: TGTGCCAGCAGCTGGGGCGAGACCCAGTACTTC. The rearrangement joins TRBV9 to TRBJ2-5; tentative D call: TRBD1 (5 bases). V lost 4 bases and J lost 5, with 6 bases in between. The CDR3 totals 11 residues. Germline V gene sequence: CDR1 SGDLS, CDR2 YYNGEE.

The chain is built from TRBV27 and TRBJ1-5; the D gene is possibly TRBD1 (6 bases). This CDR3 spans 15 amino acids. The V and J ends lost 3 bases and 4 bases respectively, with 13 bases between them. In germline, CDR1 is MNHEY, CDR2 SMNVEV (reference sequence). The CDR3 loop reads CASSFSGGGNQPQHF. CDR3 coding DNA: TGTGCCAGCAGTTTTTCGGGAGGGGGGAATCAGCCCCAGCATTTT.

This chain uses TRBV21-1 with TRBJ1-4; the DNA was not used to check the table's D call, TRBD1. TRBV21-1 is an annotated pseudogene. CDR3 length: 14 amino acids. The CDR3 nucleotides read TGTGCCAGCAGCAGTGCCAGGACTAATGAAAAACTGTTTTTT. Protein: CASSSARTNEKLFF.

The V gene is TRBV6-1, the J gene TRBJ2-2, with a possible D match to TRBD1 (5 bases). CDR1 and CDR2 from the germline V gene are MNHNS and SASEGT. The CDR3 covers 14 residues. With 5 bases removed from V and 6 bases from J, the gap between germline ends came to 13 bases. DNA of the CDR3: TGTGCCAGCAGTCATCAGGGTCCCCCCGGGGAGCTGTTTTTT. Its protein is CASSHQGPPGELFF.